This is a list of T cell receptor beta chains from one sample in a study of tumour-infiltrating T cells in Burkitt lymphoma. The table came from immunoSEQ multiplex PCR; TCRdb's copy has only in-frame clones and leaves some out. Among 45,000 to 60,000 clones listed, roughly 30% were seen once. Sequencing used tumor tissue. The receptor set was obtained from a human donor with Burkitt lymphoma. CDR3s include the opening cysteine and the closing phenylalanine or tryptophan. A D gene is named only where the DNA matches it firmly. A clone size is listed for some rows: how often the clone was seen (once, few, many), or a class if it is expanded.

d_call: NA
clone_size: few
v_call: TRBV5-4
j_call: TRBJ2-1
cdr3_aa: CASSFYNEQFF
cdr3_nt: TGTGCCAGCAGCTTCTACAATGAGCAGTTCTTC

d_call: NA
clone_size: NA
v_call: TRBV7-2
j_call: TRBJ2-7
cdr3_aa: CASSPQGGYEQYF
cdr3_nt: TGTGCCAGCAGCCCACAGGGTGGCTACGAGCAGTACTTC

d_call: NA
clone_size: NA
v_call: TRBV9
j_call: TRBJ2-6
cdr3_aa: CASSVGSGANVLTF
cdr3_nt: TGTGCCAGCAGCGTAGGAAGTGGGGCCAACGTCCTGACTTTC

d_call: NA
clone_size: NA
v_call: TRBV19
j_call: TRBJ1-1
cdr3_aa: CASSSQSVGEAFF
cdr3_nt: TGTGCCAGTAGTAGTCAGAGCGTTGGGGAAGCTTTCTTT

d_call: NA
clone_size: NA
v_call: TRBV6-5
j_call: TRBJ1-2
cdr3_aa: CASSYPGLDGYTF
cdr3_nt: TGTGCCAGCAGTTACCCCGGTTTGGATGGCTACACCTTC

d_call: NA
clone_size: NA
v_call: TRBV18
j_call: TRBJ2-3
cdr3_aa: CASSADTTDTQYF
cdr3_nt: TGTGCCAGCTCAGCGGACACCACAGATACGCAGTATTTT

d_call: NA
clone_size: NA
v_call: TRBV18
j_call: TRBJ2-5
cdr3_aa: CASSPSWTPQETQYF
cdr3_nt: TGTGCCAGCTCACCTTCTTGGACACCCCAAGAGACCCAGTACTTC

d_call: NA
clone_size: NA
v_call: TRBV2
j_call: TRBJ1-6
cdr3_aa: CASSSDGYTNSPLHF
cdr3_nt: TGTGCCAGCAGTTCAGACGGATATACCAATTCACCCCTCCACTTT

d_call: NA
clone_size: few
v_call: TRBV14
j_call: TRBJ2-1
cdr3_aa: CASSRRLSNEQFF
cdr3_nt: TGTGCCAGCAGCCGACGTCTGAGCAATGAGCAGTTCTTC

d_call: NA
clone_size: NA
v_call: TRBV2
j_call: TRBJ2-7
cdr3_aa: CASSQPFVSYEQYF
cdr3_nt: TGTGCCAGTAGCCAACCTTTTGTTTCCTACGAGCAGTACTTC

d_call: TRBD2
clone_size: few
v_call: TRBV6-1
j_call: TRBJ2-5
cdr3_aa: CASSEFGLGQETQYF
cdr3_nt: TGTGCCAGCAGTGAATTCGGACTAGGTCAAGAGACCCAGTACTTC

d_call: TRBD2
clone_size: NA
v_call: TRBV2
j_call: TRBJ2-3
cdr3_aa: CASSPGRRGASTDTQYF
cdr3_nt: TGTGCCAGCAGCCCGGGCCGGCGGGGGGCTTCCACAGATACGCAATATTTT

d_call: NA
clone_size: NA
v_call: TRBV6-6
j_call: TRBJ2-2
cdr3_aa: CASSNRATGELFF
cdr3_nt: TGTGCCAGCAGTAACAGGGCCACCGGGGAGCTGTTTTTT

d_call: NA
clone_size: few
v_call: TRBV6-1
j_call: TRBJ2-7
cdr3_aa: CASSEAGLGSYEQYF
cdr3_nt: TGTGCCAGCAGTGAAGCAGGCCTCGGCTCCTACGAGCAGTACTTC

d_call: TRBD2
clone_size: NA
v_call: TRBV5-1
j_call: TRBJ2-3
cdr3_aa: CASRLVAGALSTDTQYF
cdr3_nt: TGCGCCAGCAGATTAGTAGCGGGGGCACTTAGCACAGATACGCAGTATTTT

d_call: NA
clone_size: once
v_call: TRBV4-3
j_call: TRBJ1-5
cdr3_aa: CASSQAWGTDGSNQPQHF
cdr3_nt: TGCGCCAGCAGCCAAGCTTGGGGGACCGACGGTAGCAATCAGCCCCAGCATTTT

d_call: TRBD2
clone_size: NA
v_call: TRBV18
j_call: TRBJ2-1
cdr3_aa: CASSPGLAGVSSYNEQFF
cdr3_nt: TGTGCCAGCTCACCAGGACTAGCGGGCGTTAGCTCCTACAATGAGCAGTTCTTC

d_call: NA
clone_size: NA
v_call: TRBV6-6
j_call: TRBJ2-5
cdr3_aa: CASSYSRETQYF
cdr3_nt: TGTGCCAGCAGTTACTCGAGGGAGACCCAGTACTTC

d_call: NA
clone_size: NA
v_call: TRBV19
j_call: TRBJ1-5
cdr3_aa: CASSNGVTGQPQHF
cdr3_nt: TGTGCCAGTAGTAACGGAGTAACCGGTCAGCCCCAGCATTTT

d_call: NA
clone_size: few
v_call: TRBV19
j_call: TRBJ2-2
cdr3_aa: CASSMARRMNGELFF
cdr3_nt: TGTGCCAGTAGTATGGCGCGCAGGATGAACGGGGAGCTGTTTTTT

d_call: NA
clone_size: NA
v_call: TRBV4-2
j_call: TRBJ2-1
cdr3_aa: CASSPTRDGNEQFF
cdr3_nt: TGTGCCAGCAGCCCAACCCGGGACGGAAATGAGCAGTTCTTC

d_call: NA
clone_size: NA
v_call: TRBV4-3
j_call: TRBJ1-6
cdr3_aa: CASSREALRPLHF
cdr3_nt: TGCGCCAGCAGCCGGGAGGCCCTCCGACCCCTCCACTTT

d_call: TRBD2
clone_size: NA
v_call: TRBV9
j_call: TRBJ2-2
cdr3_aa: CASSVDFGGGYTGELFF
cdr3_nt: TGTGCCAGCAGCGTAGATTTTGGGGGGGGGTACACCGGGGAGCTGTTTTTT

d_call: TRBD2
clone_size: NA
v_call: TRBV7-7
j_call: TRBJ2-2
cdr3_aa: CASSIAGGSNTGELFF
cdr3_nt: TGTGCCAGCAGTATAGCGGGGGGCTCCAACACCGGGGAGCTGTTTTTT

d_call: TRBD1
clone_size: few
v_call: TRBV5-1
j_call: TRBJ2-2
cdr3_aa: CASSSQGTGELFF
cdr3_nt: TGCGCCAGCAGCTCACAGGGGACCGGGGAGCTGTTTTTT

d_call: NA
clone_size: NA
v_call: TRBV18
j_call: TRBJ1-1
cdr3_aa: CASSPRSGGYTEAFF
cdr3_nt: TGTGCCAGCTCACCACGCAGCGGGGGCTACACTGAAGCTTTCTTT

d_call: TRBD1
clone_size: NA
v_call: TRBV4-2
j_call: TRBJ1-5
cdr3_aa: CASATGEDQPQHF
cdr3_nt: TGTGCCAGCGCGACAGGGGAAGATCAGCCCCAGCATTTT

d_call: NA
clone_size: NA
v_call: TRBV11-2
j_call: TRBJ2-7
cdr3_aa: CASSFGYTYEQYF
cdr3_nt: TGTGCCAGCAGCTTTGGCTACACCTACGAGCAGTACTTC

d_call: NA
clone_size: few
v_call: TRBV19
j_call: TRBJ1-2
cdr3_aa: CASSIAGPWGYTF
cdr3_nt: TGTGCCAGTAGTATAGCTGGACCTTGGGGCTACACCTTC

d_call: TRBD2
clone_size: NA
v_call: TRBV5-1
j_call: TRBJ2-3
cdr3_aa: CASSLGLTSGGRISTDTQYF
cdr3_nt: TGCGCCAGCAGCTTGGGCTTAACTAGCGGGGGTCGGATCAGCACAGATACGCAGTATTTT

d_call: TRBD2
clone_size: NA
v_call: TRBV4-2
j_call: TRBJ2-3
cdr3_aa: CASSQRGLDTQYF
cdr3_nt: TGTGCCAGCAGCCAGCGGGGGTTGGATACGCAGTATTTT

d_call: NA
clone_size: NA
v_call: TRBV11-2
j_call: TRBJ2-7
cdr3_aa: CASSLWTEQYF
cdr3_nt: TGTGCCAGCAGCTTGTGGACCGAGCAGTACTTC

d_call: NA
clone_size: NA
v_call: TRBV15
j_call: TRBJ1-3
cdr3_aa: CATSRERGSGNTIYF
cdr3_nt: TGTGCCACCAGCAGAGAACGAGGTTCTGGAAACACCATATATTTT

d_call: NA
clone_size: NA
v_call: TRBV4-3
j_call: TRBJ1-1
cdr3_aa: CASSHLDYTEAFF
cdr3_nt: TGCGCCAGCAGCCACCTAGACTATACTGAAGCTTTCTTT

d_call: TRBD1
clone_size: few
v_call: TRBV13
j_call: TRBJ1-2
cdr3_aa: CASSLRDRGFYGYTF
cdr3_nt: TGTGCCAGCAGCTTGCGGGACAGGGGGTTCTATGGCTACACCTTC

d_call: NA
clone_size: NA
v_call: TRBV10-3
j_call: TRBJ1-6
cdr3_aa: CANRQENNSPLHF
cdr3_nt: TGTGCCAACAGACAGGAGAATAATTCACCCCTCCACTTT

d_call: NA
clone_size: NA
v_call: TRBV27
j_call: TRBJ2-1
cdr3_aa: CASSLYGEQFF
cdr3_nt: TGTGCCAGCAGTCTCTATGGTGAGCAGTTCTTC

d_call: NA
clone_size: few
v_call: TRBV30
j_call: TRBJ2-6
cdr3_aa: CAWSFGISGANVLTF
cdr3_nt: TGTGCCTGGAGCTTCGGGATCTCTGGGGCCAACGTCCTGACTTTC

d_call: TRBD2
clone_size: NA
v_call: TRBV11-2
j_call: TRBJ2-3
cdr3_aa: CASSQRLAGRTDTQYF
cdr3_nt: TGTGCCAGCAGCCAAAGACTAGCGGGACGCACAGATACGCAGTATTTT

d_call: TRBD1
clone_size: NA
v_call: TRBV7-9
j_call: TRBJ1-2
cdr3_aa: CASSPFSTGLNGYTF
cdr3_nt: TGTGCCAGCAGCCCGTTCTCGACAGGGTTAAATGGCTACACCTTC

d_call: NA
clone_size: few
v_call: TRBV4-3
j_call: TRBJ1-5
cdr3_aa: CASSQDFGEAQPQHF
cdr3_nt: TGCGCCAGCAGCCAAGATTTTGGGGAGGCTCAGCCCCAGCATTTT

d_call: NA
clone_size: NA
v_call: TRBV9
j_call: TRBJ2-3
cdr3_aa: CASSLSRPSAGATATDTQYF
cdr3_nt: TGTGCCAGCAGCCTTTCCCGACCTAGCGCGGGGGCGACGGCCACAGATACGCAGTATTTT

d_call: NA
clone_size: few
v_call: TRBV4-1
j_call: TRBJ1-1
cdr3_aa: CASSQVIGGDAEAFF
cdr3_nt: TGCGCCAGCAGCCAAGTGATAGGGGGAGACGCTGAAGCTTTCTTT

d_call: TRBD2
clone_size: few
v_call: TRBV10-3
j_call: TRBJ2-5
cdr3_aa: CAISEASGVQETQYF
cdr3_nt: TGTGCCATCAGTGAAGCTAGCGGGGTCCAAGAGACCCAGTACTTC

d_call: TRBD2
clone_size: NA
v_call: TRBV2
j_call: TRBJ2-3
cdr3_aa: CASSVGAGGGHTQYF
cdr3_nt: TGTGCCAGCAGTGTTGGAGCGGGCGGGGGGCATACGCAGTATTTT

d_call: NA
clone_size: few
v_call: TRBV5-1
j_call: TRBJ1-1
cdr3_aa: CASSLALNTEAFF
cdr3_nt: TGCGCCAGCAGCTTGGCCTTGAACACTGAAGCTTTCTTT

d_call: NA
clone_size: few
v_call: TRBV2
j_call: TRBJ2-5
cdr3_aa: CASSGPYPQETQYF
cdr3_nt: TGTGCCAGCAGCGGGCCGTACCCCCAAGAGACCCAGTACTTC

d_call: NA
clone_size: NA
v_call: TRBV21-1
j_call: TRBJ1-5
cdr3_aa: CASSTWFLRGQGRQPQHF
cdr3_nt: TGTGCCAGCAGCACCTGGTTCCTCCGAGGACAGGGACGTCAGCCCCAGCATTTT

d_call: NA
clone_size: NA
v_call: TRBV7-3
j_call: TRBJ1-1
cdr3_aa: CASSLYRANTEAFF
cdr3_nt: TGTGCCAGCAGCTTATACAGGGCGAACACTGAAGCTTTCTTT

d_call: NA
clone_size: NA
v_call: TRBV25-1
j_call: TRBJ1-1
cdr3_aa: CASTDGMNTEAFF
cdr3_nt: TGTGCCAGCACTGACGGCATGAACACTGAAGCTTTCTTT

d_call: TRBD1
clone_size: NA
v_call: TRBV9
j_call: TRBJ1-2
cdr3_aa: CASSEGGGDYGYTF
cdr3_nt: TGTGCCAGCAGCGAAGGAGGGGGCGATTATGGCTACACCTTC